The next 19 T cell receptor beta chains were all read from a single sample in a study of PD-1 blockade in classical Hodgkin lymphoma. Generated by immunoSEQ multiplex PCR, the TCRdb table keeps only in-frame clones and is missing some. The table lists 10,000 or so clones, approximately 84% of them singletons, with about 15% in the top ten. Specified time point: newly diagnosed, previously untreated cHL patient sample. After PBMCs were thawed, their CD8+ T cells were isolated by magnetic negative selection. Sequencing was performed on CD8+ T cells from blood. The receptors here all came from a human donor with classical Hodgkin lymphoma.

The CDR3 DNA sequence: TGTGCCAGCAGCCCAGTAGCGGGGGGGCTCTCCTACGAGCAGTACTTC. This codes for CASSPVAGGLSYEQYF. The chain combines TRBV11-2 with TRBJ2-7; the match to TRBD2 covers 11 bases. Trimming cost V 5 bases and J 0 bases; bases outside gene matches: 6. The CDR3 has 16 residues. Germline CDR1 SGHAT, CDR2 FQNNGV.

The V gene is TRBV5-5, the J gene TRBJ1-6, with D unresolved. Per germline, CDR1 SGHKS and CDR2 YYEKEE (reference sequence). The CDR3 is 16 residues long. V was pared by 0 bases and J by 6 bases, with 13 bases between. The chain's CDR3 is CASSLGPSDFNSPLHF. CDR3 nucleotides: TGTGCCAGCAGCTTGGGCCCCTCAGACTTTAATTCACCCCTCCACTTT.

Only one count was recorded for this clone. The chain is built from TRBV5-4 and TRBJ1-1; a weak D match, TRBD1 (6 bases). Germline CDR1 is SGHNT and CDR2 is YYREEE (reference sequence). The CDR3 has 16 amino acids. Trimming pared 0 bases from V and 5 bases from J, leaving 17 bases between. The DNA for the CDR3 is TGTGCCAGCAGCTTGGTAGGGTGGGGGGCGTCGACTGAAGCTTTCTTT. This sequence encodes CASSLVGWGASTEAFF.

This clone appeared a single time. V is TRBV6-5 and J is TRBJ2-1; D gene unclear. The CDR3 is 11 amino acids. V was trimmed by 6 bases and J by 9 bases, leaving 9 bases between them. Germline V CDR1 and CDR2: MNHEY, SVGAGI. The CDR3 here is CASSLGIEQFF. The CDR3 DNA is TGTGCCAGCAGCCTAGGGATTGAGCAGTTCTTC.

The gene calls are TRBV5-1 and TRBJ1-1; unclear D gene. Per the germline V gene, CDR1 is SGHRS and CDR2 is YFSETQ. This CDR3 is 14 amino acids long. Trimming removed 4 bases from V and 3 bases from J, with 13 bases in between. The DNA for the CDR3 is TGCGCCAGCAGCCCGGGGTCCGGGTACACTGAAGCTTTCTTT. As protein: CASSPGSGYTEAFF.

The chain employs TRBV27 and TRBJ1-5; the D is unclear. V was cut by 4 bases and J by 3 bases, with 10 bases left in between. This CDR3 is built from 14 residues. The germline V gene encodes CDR1 MNHEY and CDR2 SMNVEV (reference sequence). CDR3 amino acids: CASSSHRDNQPQHF. CDR3 nucleotide sequence: TGTGCCAGCAGTTCTCACAGAGACAATCAGCCCCAGCATTTT.

This chain joins TRBV6-4 and TRBJ2-7; D not resolved. Germline CDR1 MRHNA, CDR2 SNTAGT. The CDR3 sequence is 11 residues long. The ends were cut back, 2 bases at V and 3 bases at J, with 2 bases in the middle. As DNA, the CDR3 is TGTGCCAGCAGTGACGGCTACGAGCAGTACTTC. It specifies CASSDGYEQYF.

This chain uses TRBV4-3 with TRBJ2-7; 9 nucleotides match TRBD1. Germline loops: CDR1 LGHNA, CDR2 YSLEER. V lost 1 base and J lost 3; bases outside the gene matches: 1. The CDR3 totals 14 residues. The CDR3 is CASSQGTGDYEQYF. The CDR3 DNA reads TGCGCCAGCAGCCAAGGGACAGGGGACTACGAGCAGTACTTC.

The rearrangement joins TRBV15 to TRBJ2-2, with D possibly matching TRBD1 (5 bases). The CDR3 covers 13 residues. Trimming stripped 3 bases from V and 6 bases from J, with 8 bases between. Germline V lookup: CDR1 LNHNV, CDR2 YYDKDF (reference sequence). In nucleotides, the CDR3 is TGTGCCACCAGCAGGATACAGGCCGGGGAGCTGTTTTTT. This codes for CATSRIQAGELFF.

The J gene is TRBJ1-3, the V gene TRBV6-5; the D is unclear. V dropped 4 bases and J dropped 3 bases, with 10 bases sitting between them. CDR1 is MNHEY, CDR2 SVGAGI, per germline. The CDR3 spans 14 residues. CDR3 loop: CASSSHPGGNTIYF. In DNA form, the CDR3 reads TGTGCCAGCAGTTCACATCCGGGTGGAAACACCATATATTTT.

This chain links TRBV30 with TRBJ2-2, with D possibly being TRBD2 (7 bases). This CDR3 comprises 17 residues. CDR1 and CDR2 from the germline V gene are GTSNPN and SVGIG (reference sequence). Trimming removed 0 bases at V and 2 bases at J, with 16 bases between. CDR3 residues: CAWSVLGGGLNTGELFF. The DNA for the CDR3 is TGTGCCTGGAGTGTACTAGGCGGGGGCCTCAACACCGGGGAGCTGTTTTTT.

This clone was picked up a small number of times. The chain recombines TRBV7-2 with TRBJ1-5; the D gene is possibly TRBD1 (5 bases). CDR3 length: 13 amino acids. The ends were cut back, 8 bases at V and 5 bases at J, with 13 bases in the middle. Germline CDR1 SGHTA, CDR2 FQGNSA. CDR3 sequence: CASWGGGDQPQHF. CDR3 nucleotides: TGTGCCAGCTGGGGAGGAGGGGATCAGCCCCAGCATTTT.

The rearrangement joins TRBV6-5 to TRBJ2-7; 11 bases fit TRBD1. This CDR3 region has 14 residues. Germline CDR1 reads MNHEY; CDR2 reads SVGAGI. V lost 5 bases to trimming and J lost 4 bases; unmatched junction nucleotides: 4. The CDR3 is CASSTDRGLYEQYF. CDR3 coding DNA: TGTGCCAGCAGTACGGACAGGGGGCTGTACGAGCAGTACTTC.

The rearrangement joins TRBV7-9 to TRBJ1-5; 9 bases are a match to TRBD1. The CDR3 has 13 amino acids. V lost 5 bases and J lost 7; bases outside the gene matches: 3. The germline V gene encodes CDR1 SEHNR and CDR2 FQNEAQ (reference sequence). The chain's CDR3 is CASSRDRDQPQHF. The CDR3 nucleotides read TGTGCCAGCAGCCGGGACAGGGACCAGCCCCAGCATTTT.

About this clone: The junction differs from germline at one of its ends, possibly a read error. The chain recombines TRBV7-2 with TRBJ2-2; 9 bases align to TRBD1. CDR3 length equals 15 residues. Per germline, CDR1 SGHTA and CDR2 FQGNSA. Written as DNA, the CDR3 is TGTGCCAGCAGCTTATCCCCTCTCGACAGGGGGAGTTGGAGGTTT. As protein: CASSLSPLDRGSWRF. Supplemented by reference TRBV7-2 and TRBJ2-2, the full variable domain reads GAGVSQSPSNKVTEKGKDVELRCDPISGHTALYWYRQSLGQGLEFLIYFQGNSAPDKSGLPSDRFSAERTGGSVSTLTIQRTQQEDSAVYLCASSLSPLDRGSWRFGEGSRLTVL.

The chain couples TRBV11-2 to TRBJ2-7; the D is unclear. The V gene lost 4 bases and the J gene lost 2 bases, with 6 bases spanning the gap. Germline V gives CDR1 SGHAT, CDR2 FQNNGV. The CDR3 is made up of 12 amino acids. CDR3 coding DNA: TGTGCCAGCAGCTCGCCAGCCTACGAGCAGTACTTC. Translation gives CASSSPAYEQYF. Together with reference TRBV11-2 and TRBJ2-7, the CDR3 gives the full variable domain: EAGVAQSPRYKIIEKRQSVAFWCNPISGHATLYWYQQILGQGPKLLIQFQNNGVVDDSQLPKDRFSAERLKGVDSTLKIQPAKLEDSAVYLCASSSPAYEQYFGPGTRLTVT.

CDR3 bases: TGTGCCAGCAGCAACTCCAGGGGTGGCAATCAGCCCCAGCATTTT. Its protein is CASSNSRGGNQPQHF. The chain couples TRBV27 to TRBJ1-5; maybe TRBD1 (6 bases). Germline CDR1 reads MNHEY; CDR2 reads SMNVEV (reference sequence). The CDR3 is 15 residues long. V was trimmed by 6 bases and J by 2 bases, leaving 14 bases between them.

The CDR3 is CASSQDSGRDSPLHF. In nucleotides, the CDR3 is TGCGCCAGCAGCCAAGACTCGGGGCGGGATTCACCCCTCCACTTT. The chain is built from TRBV4-3 and TRBJ1-6, with D possibly being TRBD1 (5 bases). CDR3 size: 15 residues. Germline CDR1 reads LGHNA; CDR2 reads YSLEER. V lost 0 bases to trimming and J lost 8 bases, with 11 bases between them.

This clone occurred a few times. This chain links TRBV5-3 with TRBJ1-4; tentative D call: TRBD1 (5 bases). Being an ORF, TRBV5-3 has a function that is uncertain. The CDR3 is made up of 16 amino acids. V lost 1 base and J lost 7, with 17 bases in between. The CDR3 DNA reads as TGTGCCAGAAGCTTGAGGGGAGGGGAAACGGGTGAAAAACTGTTTTTT. Its protein is CARSLRGGETGEKLFF.